Presented here are 3 T cell receptor beta chains from one specimen sequenced in a study of blood T cell repertoires in COVID-19. TCRdb's table, derived via immunoSEQ multiplex PCR, lists solely in-frame clones and lacks some. Altogether some 97,000 clones are present, 80% to 95% being singletons, with the ten largest covering around 6%. The sequencing sample was made of peripheral blood. The source is a man in his 70s with acute or convalescent COVID-19.

The CDR3 DNA reads as TGTGCCAGCTCACCACAGACAGGGAACGGCTACACCTTC. Protein product: CASSPQTGNGYTF. The chain combines TRBV18 with TRBJ1-2; TRBD1 aligns across 7 bases. Losses at the gene ends were 1 base for V and 8 bases for J; bases not matched to a gene: 4. The CDR3 has 13 residues. Germline CDR1 KGHSH, CDR2 LQKENI. Full variable domain (rest looked up from reference TRBV18 and TRBJ1-2): NAGVMQNPRHLVRRRGQEARLRCSPMKGHSHVYWYRQLPEEGLKFMVYLQKENIIDESGMPKERFSAEFPKEGPSILRIQQVVRGDSAAYFCASSPQTGNGYTFGSGTRLTVV.

The gene calls are TRBV3-1 (or the pseudogene TRBV3-2) and TRBJ2-7; D gene uncertain. From germline, CDR1 is LGHDT and CDR2 YNNKEL (reference sequence). The ends were cut back, 1 base at V and 3 bases at J, with 7 bases in the middle. The CDR3 extends over 13 amino acids. CDR3 region: CASSQVFYYEQYF. In DNA, the CDR3 is TGTGCCAGCAGCCAAGTTTTCTACTACGAGCAGTACTTC.

The chain is built from TRBV6-1 and TRBJ1-1; the match to TRBD1 covers 7 bases. Germline lookup yields CDR1 MNHNS and CDR2 SASEGT. This CDR3 contains 11 residues. With 7 bases clipped from V and 6 bases from J, the junction kept 2 bases outside the gene matches. CDR3 nucleotide sequence: TGTGCCAGCACCCAGGGGGCTGAAGCTTTCTTT. It codes for CASTQGAEAFF.